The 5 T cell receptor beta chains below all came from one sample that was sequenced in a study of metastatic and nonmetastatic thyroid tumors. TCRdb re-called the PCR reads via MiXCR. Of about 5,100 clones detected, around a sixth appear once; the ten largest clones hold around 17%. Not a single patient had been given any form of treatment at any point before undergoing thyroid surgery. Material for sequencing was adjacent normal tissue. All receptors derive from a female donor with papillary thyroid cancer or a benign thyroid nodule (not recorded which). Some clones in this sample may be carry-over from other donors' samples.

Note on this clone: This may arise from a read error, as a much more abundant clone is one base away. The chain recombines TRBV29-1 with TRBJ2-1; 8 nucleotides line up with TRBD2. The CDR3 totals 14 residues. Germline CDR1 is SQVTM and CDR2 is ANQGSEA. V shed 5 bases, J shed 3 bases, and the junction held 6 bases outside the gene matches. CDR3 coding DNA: TGCAGCGTTCACCGGACTAGCATCTACAATGAGCAGTTCTTC. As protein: CSVHRTSIYNEQFF.

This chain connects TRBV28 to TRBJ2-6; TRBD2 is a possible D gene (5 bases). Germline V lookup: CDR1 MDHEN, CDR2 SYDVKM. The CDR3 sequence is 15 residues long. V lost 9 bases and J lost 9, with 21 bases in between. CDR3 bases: TGTGCCAGAAGTCGAACGGACTCTGCGGACAACGTCCTGACTTTC. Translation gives CARSRTDSADNVLTF.

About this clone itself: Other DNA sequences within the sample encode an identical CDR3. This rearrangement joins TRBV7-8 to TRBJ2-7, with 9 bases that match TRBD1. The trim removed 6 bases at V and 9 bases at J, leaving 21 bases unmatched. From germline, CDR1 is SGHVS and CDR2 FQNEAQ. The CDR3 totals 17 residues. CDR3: CASRGGGRDRVSVGQYF. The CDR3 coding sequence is TGTGCCAGCAGGGGGGGAGGGAGGGACAGGGTCAGTGTAGGGCAGTACTTC.

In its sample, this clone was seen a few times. Here the CDR3 DNA reads TGCAGCGTTCCCCCCGGACTAGCGGGGAGAAATGAGCAGTTCTTC. Protein sequence: CSVPPGLAGRNEQFF. The gene calls are TRBV29-1 and TRBJ2-1, with 12 bases aligning to TRBD2. From germline, CDR1 is SQVTM and CDR2 ANQGSEA. With V trimmed by 5 bases and J by 7 bases, 9 bases remained unmatched. The CDR3 runs to 15 residues.

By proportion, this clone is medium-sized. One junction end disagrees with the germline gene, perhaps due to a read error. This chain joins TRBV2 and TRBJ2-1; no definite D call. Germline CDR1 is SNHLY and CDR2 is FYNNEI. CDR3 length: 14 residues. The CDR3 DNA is TGTGCCAGCAGTGAAGCCCGAACACGACAACCTGGTATCTTC. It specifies CASSEARTRQPGIF.